This paragraph reports one T cell receptor (beta chain). Its antigen remains undetermined. Per-base quality was not reported, and no clone a single base away is much larger than it. For TCRbeta CDR3 sequencing, genomic DNA from the sorted cells was extracted using the QIAGEN DNeasy Blood and Tissue Kit. Through immunoSEQ, high-throughput TCRbeta CDR3 sequencing was done commercially, including PCR amplification with internal controls and bias correction. On the study's bioinformatics: Unique productive TCRbeta sequences were defined by CDR3 nucleotide sequence where primers matched, and otherwise by CDR3 amino acid sequence together with Vbeta and Jbeta genes. To correct for sorting error, sequences found in more than one sorted population at a frequency ratio of 2:1 or less were discarded, and the remaining shared sequences were assigned to the population with the higher frequency. Sequences were defined as donor-reactive when expanded at least 5-fold in CFSE-low cells versus unstimulated cells and present at a frequency of at least 0.01% in CFSE-low cells. Repertoire divergence was quantified by Jensen-Shannon divergence calculated from the top 100 TCRbeta sequences ranked by frequency. For samples with multiple sequencing runs, sorting error was corrected in each run separately before the runs were combined. This is the immuneACCESS table as TCRdb keeps it, with only in-frame sequences that have V and J called. A part of the clones is gone; compared with another copy, unresolved V genes explain less than half, and the rest is unexplained. That table furnishes V, J and clone size, whereas the DNA furnished D and trimming. The sample contains 90,000 to 120,000 clones, roughly 90% of them found a single time. The ten largest make up around 0.35% of the sample.

This entry comes from a study of Tregs in tolerant kidney transplant recipients (dated by TCRdb to about 2019). At the level of the whole study: Transplants used related donors with nonmyeloablative bone marrow transplantation; mixed chimerism was transient in the human trials. The study applied TCRbeta sequencing to find donor-specific regulatory T cells before combined kidney and bone marrow transplantation and then followed those same cells after transplant. General conclusions and limits of the study: PCR primers changed over time for some patients, so nucleotide-level comparison across those patients' samples was not possible. Because the study included only a small number of patients, the results must be confirmed in larger populations and under other immunosuppression protocols. Biological reproducibility was not examined directly, but technical replication error appeared to be minimal. In tolerant patients, donor-specific Tregs expanded more than Tregs overall, which suggests antigen-driven rather than nonspecific expansion. Expanding Tregs with activated donor B cells appeared to identify the most biologically relevant and donor-specific TCRbeta repertoire.

Sample time point, as interpreted from the label and publication: blood sample drawn before combined kidney and bone marrow transplant. Unstimulated Tregs (CD4+CD25+CD127-), CD4+ non-Tregs (CD4+CD25-), CD4 and CD8 cells were FACS-sorted from thawed PBMCs. Patients were 4 combined kidney and bone marrow transplant recipients from the ITN036ST trial, and only these trial subjects had samples available. Healthy control blood was separated into PBMCs by Ficoll density gradient and cryopreserved, and patient PBMCs were collected both before and after transplant. The CDR3, cysteine through phenylalanine, is 13 amino acids long. Left in the record is the CDR3 DNA by itself, 39 bases read in frame from the first base. In the germline V gene, CDR1 corresponds to SGHDT and CDR2 to YYEEEE. V drops 4 bases and J drops 4 bases, leaving 11 bases in between.

This sequence was found in a human donor who received a combined kidney and bone marrow transplant. The chain couples TRBV5-6 to TRBJ1-1; TRBD1 is a possible D gene, resting on 6 matching bases. The sample consisted of CD4+ T cells from blood, taken before the transplant. The CDR3 is CASSPRGGTEAFF. The nucleotide sequence is TGTGCCAGCAGCCCCAGGGGTGGCACTGAAGCTTTCTTT.